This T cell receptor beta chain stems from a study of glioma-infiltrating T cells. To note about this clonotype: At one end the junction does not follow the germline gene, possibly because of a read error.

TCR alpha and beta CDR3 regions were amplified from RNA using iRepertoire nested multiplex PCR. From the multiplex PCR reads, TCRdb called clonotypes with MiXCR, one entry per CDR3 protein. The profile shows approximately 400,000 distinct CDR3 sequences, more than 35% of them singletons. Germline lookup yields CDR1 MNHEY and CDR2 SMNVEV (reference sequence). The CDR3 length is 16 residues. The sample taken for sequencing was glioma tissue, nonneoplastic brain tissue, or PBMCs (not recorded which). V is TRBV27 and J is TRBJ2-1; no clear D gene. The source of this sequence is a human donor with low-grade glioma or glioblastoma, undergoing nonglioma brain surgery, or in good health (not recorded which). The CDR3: CASSFTPASSHNEQFF. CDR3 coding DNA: TGTGCCAGCAGTTTTACACCGGCCAGCTCCCACAATGAGCAGTTCTTC.